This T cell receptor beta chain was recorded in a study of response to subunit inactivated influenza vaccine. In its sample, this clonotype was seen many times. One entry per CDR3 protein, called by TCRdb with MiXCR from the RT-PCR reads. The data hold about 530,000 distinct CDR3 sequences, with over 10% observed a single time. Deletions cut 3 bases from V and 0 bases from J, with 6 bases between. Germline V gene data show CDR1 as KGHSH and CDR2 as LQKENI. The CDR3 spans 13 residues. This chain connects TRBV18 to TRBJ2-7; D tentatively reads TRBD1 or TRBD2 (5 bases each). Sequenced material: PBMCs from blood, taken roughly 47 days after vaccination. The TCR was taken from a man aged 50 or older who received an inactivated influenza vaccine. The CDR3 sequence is CASSPGPSYEQYF. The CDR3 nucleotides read TGTGCCAGCTCACCGGGACCCTCCTACGAGCAGTACTTC.